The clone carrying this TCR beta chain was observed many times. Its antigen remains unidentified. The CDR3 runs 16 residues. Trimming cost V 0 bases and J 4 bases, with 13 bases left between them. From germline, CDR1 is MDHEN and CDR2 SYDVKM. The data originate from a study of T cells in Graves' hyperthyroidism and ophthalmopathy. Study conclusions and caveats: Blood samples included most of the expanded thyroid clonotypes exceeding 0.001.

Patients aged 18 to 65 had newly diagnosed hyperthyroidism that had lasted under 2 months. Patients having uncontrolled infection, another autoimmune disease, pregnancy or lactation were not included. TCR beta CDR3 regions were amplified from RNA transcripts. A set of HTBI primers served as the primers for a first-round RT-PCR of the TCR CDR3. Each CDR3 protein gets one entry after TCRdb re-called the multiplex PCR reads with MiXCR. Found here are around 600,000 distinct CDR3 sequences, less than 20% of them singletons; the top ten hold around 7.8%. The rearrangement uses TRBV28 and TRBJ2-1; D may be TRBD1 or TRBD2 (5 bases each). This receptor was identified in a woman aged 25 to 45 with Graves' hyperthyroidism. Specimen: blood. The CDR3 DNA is TGTGCCAGCAGTTTATGGCCGGGACGGAGATACAATGAGCAGTTCTTC. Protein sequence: CASSLWPGRRYNEQFF.